This note documents a single T cell receptor (beta chain) sequence. The sample originates from a study of blood T cell repertoires in COVID-19. In the study overall: Acute and convalescent COVID-19 samples came from the United States, Italy and Spain. In each case, the material was cDNA or gDNA derived from T cells, B-cell-depleted T cells, or PBMCs.

Enrolled through a virtual design, the participants were between roughly 18 and 90 years of age and came from under 30 US areas. The germline V gene has CDR1 MDHEN and CDR2 SYDVKM. The CDR3 loop spans 16 amino acids. With 5 bases clipped from V and 2 bases from J, the junction kept 12 bases outside the gene matches. In the source study's methods: Reference gene primers were amplified, and this amplification served to estimate nucleated cell counts. Sequencing used immunoSEQ multiplex PCR; TCRdb keeps in-frame clones, though not all of them. The V and J calls and clone size are taken from that table; D and trimming were inferred from the DNA. The sample carries about 270,000 clones, 80% to 90% recorded once.

This receptor was taken from a woman aged 25 to 39 with acute COVID-19. The V and J genes are TRBV28 and TRBJ2-7; 7 bases match TRBD2. Sequencing was performed on PBMCs or T cells enriched from blood (not recorded which). CDR3 residues: CASSPPWKRDAYEQYF. The CDR3 DNA reads as TGTGCCAGCAGTCCTCCGTGGAAGCGGGACGCCTACGAGCAGTACTTC.